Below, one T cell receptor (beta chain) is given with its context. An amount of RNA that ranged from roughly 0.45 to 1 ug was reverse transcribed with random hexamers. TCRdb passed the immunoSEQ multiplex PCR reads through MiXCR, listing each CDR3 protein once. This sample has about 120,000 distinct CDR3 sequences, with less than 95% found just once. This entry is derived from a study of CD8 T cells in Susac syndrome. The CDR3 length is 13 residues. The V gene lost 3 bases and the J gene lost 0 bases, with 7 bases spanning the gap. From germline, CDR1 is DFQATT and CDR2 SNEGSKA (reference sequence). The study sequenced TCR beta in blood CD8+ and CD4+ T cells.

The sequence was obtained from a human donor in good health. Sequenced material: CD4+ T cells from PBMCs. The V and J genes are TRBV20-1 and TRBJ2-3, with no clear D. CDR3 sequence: CSARTSSTDTQYF. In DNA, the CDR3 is TGCAGTGCTAGGACCAGTAGCACAGATACGCAGTATTTT.